This TCR beta chain originates from a study of T-cell reconstitution after alpha-beta-depleted transplantation in children. Study results and limitations: The high TCRbeta diversity at day 60 in some patients came from surviving recipient T cells and thymic progenitors. Several hundred expanded graft clones reportedly supplied alpha-beta T cells about two months after transplant.

The TCRbeta library incorporated unique molecular identifiers. In TCRdb, the PCR reads were re-called with MiXCR into one record per CDR3 protein. The sample lists 140,000 to 150,000 distinct CDR3 sequences; about 9% were seen once. V shed 4 bases and J shed 0 bases, with 12 bases lying between them. The CDR3 loop spans 15 amino acids. Germline V gene lookup returns CDR1 SGHRS and CDR2 YFSETQ. A few counts support this clonotype. Its specificity is not known. This rearrangement joins TRBV5-1 to TRBJ2-3; no firm D call. This receptor was obtained from a female patient aged 2-10 years who had a stem cell transplant for congenital amegakaryocytic thrombocytopenia, so the T cells may come from the graft donor. The material was PBMCs, mostly from graft donor cells, obtained 180 days after TCRalphabeta/CD19-depleted stem cell transplant. CDR3 DNA sequence: TGCGCCAGCAGCCAGACTCAAATTAGCACAGATACGCAGTATTTT. Residues: CASSQTQISTDTQYF. The full variable domain, with the rest looked up from reference TRBV5-1 and TRBJ2-3, is KAGVTQTPRYLIKTRGQQVTLSCSPISGHRSVSWYQQTPGQGLQFLFEYFSETQRNKGNFPGRFSGRQFSNSRSEMNVSTLELGDSALYLCASSQTQISTDTQYFGPGTRLTVL.